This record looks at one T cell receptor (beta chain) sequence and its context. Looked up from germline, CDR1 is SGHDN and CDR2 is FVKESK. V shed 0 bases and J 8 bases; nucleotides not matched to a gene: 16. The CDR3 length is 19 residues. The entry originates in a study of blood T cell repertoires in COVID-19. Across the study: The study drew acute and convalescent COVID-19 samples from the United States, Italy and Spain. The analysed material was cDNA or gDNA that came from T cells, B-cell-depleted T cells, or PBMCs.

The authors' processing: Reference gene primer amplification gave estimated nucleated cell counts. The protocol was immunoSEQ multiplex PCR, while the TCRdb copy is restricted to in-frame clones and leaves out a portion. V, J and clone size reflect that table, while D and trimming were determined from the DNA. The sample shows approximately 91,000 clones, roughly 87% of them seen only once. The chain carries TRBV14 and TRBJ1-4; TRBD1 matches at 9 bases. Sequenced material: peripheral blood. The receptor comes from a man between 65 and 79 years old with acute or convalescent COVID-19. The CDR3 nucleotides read TGTGCCAGCAGCCAAGAAGGGCTTACAGGGGGCTTTCGACGGGAAAAACTGTTTTTT. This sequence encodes CASSQEGLTGGFRREKLFF. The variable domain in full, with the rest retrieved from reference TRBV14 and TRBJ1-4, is EAGVTQFPSHSVIEKGQTVTLRCDPISGHDNLYWYRRVMGKEIKFLLHFVKESKQDESGMPNNRFLAERTGGTYSTLKVQPAELEDSGVYFCASSQEGLTGGFRREKLFFGSGTQLSVL.